A single sample is the source of the 27 T cell receptor beta chains below, sequenced in a study of cytomegalovirus exposure and HLA in healthy donors. Only in-frame clones appear in the TCRdb table, and some are missing; sequencing was by immunoSEQ multiplex PCR. The repertoire holds 300,000 or so clones, approximately 88% seen once, with approximately 0.96% in the top ten. Sequenced material: PBMCs. The receptors shown here come from a man aged 25 to 45 in good health and CMV-seronegative.

This clone was detected only once. The chain uses TRBV9 and TRBJ1-1; D gene ambiguous. The CDR3 extends over 13 amino acids. CDR1 is SGDLS and CDR2 is YYNGEE in the germline V gene. The V gene lost 0 bases and the J gene lost 1 base, with 4 bases spanning the gap. The CDR3 bases are TGTGCCAGCAGCGTAGCTCCGAACACTGAAGCTTTCTTT. Amino acids: CASSVAPNTEAFF. Together with reference TRBV9 and TRBJ1-1, the CDR3 gives the full variable domain: DSGVTQTPKHLITATGQRVTLRCSPRSGDLSVYWYQQSLDQGLQFLIQYYNGEERAKGNILERFSAQQFPDLHSELNLSSLELGDSALYFCASSVAPNTEAFFGQGTRLTVV.

This chain uses TRBV27 with TRBJ2-3; 7 nucleotides align to TRBD1. The CDR3 length is 20 residues. CDR1 and CDR2 (germline): MNHEY, SMNVEV (reference sequence). The junction had 20 bases not matched to a gene; V was cut back by 5 bases and J by 0 bases. The CDR3 coding sequence is TGTGCCAGCAGTAAGCAAGACAGGGACGATAGAGCCTCTAGCACAGATACGCAGTATTTT. Its translation: CASSKQDRDDRASSTDTQYF.

The chain has TRBV25-1 and TRBJ2-4; 9 positions match TRBD1. Germline trimming cut 3 bases from V and 6 bases from J; bases unmatched to any gene: 6. The CDR3 runs to 15 residues. Germline-derived CDR1 and CDR2 are MGHDK and SYGVNS. The CDR3 DNA is TGTGCCAGCAGTGATTCCGGGACAGGGAGAAACATTCAGTACTTC. This sequence encodes CASSDSGTGRNIQYF.

V is TRBV7-9 and J is TRBJ2-7; D perhaps matches TRBD1 (6 bases). From germline, CDR1 is SEHNR and CDR2 FQNEAQ (reference sequence). V lost 5 bases and J 3 bases, leaving 8 bases between the germline ends. The CDR3 is 12 residues long. CDR3 amino acids: CASSGTYYEQYF. The CDR3 region has the DNA TGTGCCAGCAGCGGGACATACTACGAGCAGTACTTC.

This chain uses TRBV27 with TRBJ2-7; 14 bases match TRBD2. From germline, CDR1 is MNHEY and CDR2 SMNVEV (reference sequence). The CDR3 is 16 amino acids. V lost 6 bases to trimming and J lost 3 bases; unmatched junction nucleotides: 7. In nucleotides, the CDR3 is TGTGCCAGCAGCTCCCTGACTAGCGGGGGGGTCTACGAGCAGTACTTC. Translation: CASSSLTSGGVYEQYF.

The J gene is TRBJ1-5, the V gene TRBV6-1; 9 bases agree with TRBD1. Unmatched junction bases numbered 7, after V lost 8 bases and J lost 5 bases. There are 14 residues in the CDR3. Per the germline V gene, CDR1 is MNHNS and CDR2 is SASEGT. The chain's CDR3 is CASATGGDYQPQHF. Here the CDR3 DNA reads TGTGCCAGCGCGACAGGGGGTGATTATCAGCCCCAGCATTTT.

The chain has TRBV11-3 and TRBJ1-2, with TRBD1 identical over 7 bases. The J segment lost 8 bases and the V segment lost 5 bases, leaving 8 bases of the junction unmatched. CDR1 is SGHNT and CDR2 is YENEEA in the germline V gene. There are 13 residues in the CDR3. The CDR3 DNA reads TGTGCCAGCAGCCGCACAGGGGCTGAAGGCTACACCTTC. Translating it yields CASSRTGAEGYTF. The full variable domain, with the rest looked up from reference TRBV11-3 and TRBJ1-2, is EAGVVQSPRYKIIEKKQPVAFWCNPISGHNTLYWYLQNLGQGPELLIRYENEEAVDDSQLPKDRFSAERLKGVDSTLKIQPAELGDSAVYLCASSRTGAEGYTFGSGTRLTVV.

CDR3 sequence reads: CASRNTGSNTGELFF. CDR3 coding DNA: TGTGCCAGCAGAAATACAGGGAGTAACACCGGGGAGCTGTTTTTT. The chain recombines TRBV25-1 with TRBJ2-2; D might be TRBD1 (6 bases). Trimming cost V 6 bases and J 2 bases, with 13 bases left between them. The CDR3 extends over 15 amino acids. CDR1 and CDR2 (germline): MGHDK, SYGVNS.

This chain links TRBV18 with TRBJ1-1; 7 nucleotides agree with TRBD1. Germline V CDR1 and CDR2: KGHSH, LQKENI. Losses at the gene ends were 3 bases for V and 8 bases for J; bases not matched to a gene: 9. This CDR3 has 14 amino acids. CDR3 DNA sequence: TGTGCCAGCTCACCGCGTACAGGGGTGGAGGAAGCTTTCTTT. Its translation: CASSPRTGVEEAFF.

This clone was observed a handful of times. This chain joins TRBV27 and TRBJ1-5; TRBD1 agrees at 9 bases. Per the germline V gene, CDR1 is MNHEY and CDR2 is SMNVEV (reference sequence). The CDR3 extends over 14 amino acids. The V and J ends lost 4 bases and 3 bases, in that order; junction bases with no gene match: 1. CDR3 amino acids: CASSYRGLNQPQHF. CDR3 in DNA: TGTGCCAGCAGTTACAGGGGGCTCAATCAGCCCCAGCATTTT.

The chain recombines TRBV6-1 with TRBJ2-7, with D possibly matching TRBD2 (5 bases). V was trimmed by 6 bases and J by 3 bases, leaving 6 bases between them. The CDR3 sequence is 11 residues long. The germline V gene encodes CDR1 MNHNS and CDR2 SASEGT. CDR3 sequence reads: CASREGYEQYF. The DNA of the CDR3 is TGTGCCAGCAGAGAGGGCTACGAGCAGTACTTC.

The J gene is TRBJ2-7, the V gene TRBV18; D might be TRBD2 (6 bases). Between the trimmed V and J ends, which lost 6 bases and 3 bases, there was a span of 15 bases. The CDR3 is made up of 14 amino acids. Per germline, CDR1 KGHSH and CDR2 LQKENI. This CDR3 is CASSPFRGLYEQYF. The CDR3 DNA reads TGTGCCAGCTCGCCGTTTCGGGGACTCTACGAGCAGTACTTC.

J is TRBJ1-2 and V is TRBV5-1; TRBD1 is a possible D gene (5 bases). Trimming removed 5 bases from V and 12 bases from J, with 17 bases in between. The germline gives CDR1 SGHRS, CDR2 YFSETQ. CDR3 length: 12 amino acids. CDR3 bases: TGCGCCAGCAGATTCGAAGGGGCAGGGAACACCTTC. Amino acid sequence: CASRFEGAGNTF. Full variable domain (outside the CDR3, taken from reference TRBV5-1 and TRBJ1-2): KAGVTQTPRYLIKTRGQQVTLSCSPISGHRSVSWYQQTPGQGLQFLFEYFSETQRNKGNFPGRFSGRQFSNSRSEMNVSTLELGDSALYLCASRFEGAGNTFGSGTRLTVV.

The chain uses TRBV27 and TRBJ1-2; D ambiguous. Trimming took off 0 bases at V and 4 bases at J, with 15 bases between the two ends. The CDR3 length is 16 residues. CDR1 and CDR2 from the germline V gene are MNHEY and SMNVEV (reference sequence). In nucleotides, the CDR3 is TGTGCCAGCAGTTTATCGGTCGCAGATTTCATCTATGGCTACACCTTC. Protein sequence: CASSLSVADFIYGYTF.

V gene TRBV4-1 combines with J gene TRBJ1-5; D is uncertain. CDR3 size: 15 residues. Looked up from germline, CDR1 is MGHRA and CDR2 is YSYEKL. The germline V and J ends were trimmed by 1 base and 5 bases, with 12 bases remaining between them. CDR3 DNA sequence: TGCGCCAGCAGCCAAGGCGACACGACCTATCAGCCCCAGCATTTT. This encodes CASSQGDTTYQPQHF.

The table lists this clone with a count of one. CDR3 sequence (DNA): TGTGCCAGCACCCACCAGGGGACGGCTCCGGGCAATGGCTACACCTTC. This translates into CASTHQGTAPGNGYTF. V and J are TRBV27 and TRBJ1-2, with TRBD1 as a possible D gene (6 bases). The V end was cut by 7 bases, the J end by 6 bases, with 24 bases between. This CDR3 region has 16 residues. Germline values: CDR1 MNHEY, CDR2 SMNVEV (reference sequence).

The V call is TRBV7-9, the J call TRBJ1-2; TRBD1 is a possible D gene (6 bases). This CDR3 is 14 amino acids long. The V and J ends lost 3 bases and 2 bases respectively, with 10 bases between them. Germline CDR1 is SEHNR and CDR2 is FQNEAQ (reference sequence). The CDR3 nucleotides read TGTGCCAGCAGCTTGGGTGGACAGAACTATGGCTACACCTTC. Its translation is CASSLGGQNYGYTF.

In this sample, this clone turned up a few times. The V and J genes are TRBV7-9 and TRBJ1-6; no definite D call. CDR3 length equals 15 residues. V lost 4 bases, J lost 1 base, and 8 bases lay in between. Germline lookup yields CDR1 SEHNR and CDR2 FQNEAQ (reference sequence). CDR3 region: CASSSTGSYNSPLHF. Here the CDR3 DNA reads TGTGCCAGCAGCTCGACGGGTTCCTATAATTCACCCCTCCACTTT.

This clone was recorded a few times. This chain uses TRBV18 with TRBJ1-5; TRBD1 matches 9 bases. The CDR3 sequence is 16 residues long. CDR1 and CDR2 from the germline V gene are KGHSH and LQKENI. After removal of 5 bases from V and 3 bases from J, the junction contained 8 bases not matched to a gene. CDR3 bases: TGTGCCAGCTCAACGACAGGGGGTGTTAACAATCAGCCCCAGCATTTT. Translating it yields CASSTTGGVNNQPQHF.

The chain uses TRBV5-4 and TRBJ1-6; no clear D gene. CDR1 and CDR2 from the germline V gene are SGHNT and YYREEE (reference sequence). The CDR3 spans 16 residues. Trimming took 0 bases from V and 6 from J, leaving 13 bases between them. Written as DNA, the CDR3 is TGTGCCAGCAGCTTGGGCACCGATAGATTTAATTCACCCCTCCACTTT. This sequence encodes CASSLGTDRFNSPLHF.

The chain combines TRBV29-1 with TRBJ2-1; 7 bases align to TRBD2. Per the germline V gene, CDR1 is SQVTM and CDR2 is ANQGSEA. Trimming took 3 bases from V and 1 from J; bases not matched to a gene: 0. This CDR3 is 13 amino acids long. Here the CDR3 reads CSVEGGSYNEQFF. The DNA for the CDR3 is TGCAGCGTTGAGGGGGGGTCCTACAATGAGCAGTTCTTC.

The chain is built from TRBV5-5 and TRBJ2-1, with TRBD1 as a possible D gene (5 bases). CDR1 and CDR2 from the germline V gene are SGHKS and YYEKEE (reference sequence). The V gene lost 2 bases and the J gene lost 0 bases, with 12 bases spanning the gap. The CDR3 spans 16 residues. This CDR3 is CASSLTGTPSYNEQFF. CDR3 coding DNA: TGTGCCAGCAGCTTAACAGGAACTCCCTCCTACAATGAGCAGTTCTTC.

V gene TRBV28 combines with J gene TRBJ1-1; D unclear. V was shortened by 4 bases and J by 11 bases, with 14 bases between the two germline ends. This CDR3 spans 12 amino acids. CDR1 and CDR2 (germline): MDHEN, SYDVKM. The CDR3 is CASSSVLSKAFF. In nucleotides, the CDR3 is TGTGCCAGCAGTTCAGTGCTTAGCAAGGCTTTCTTT.

The CDR3 coding sequence is TGTGCCAGCAGCTTAGCGAGCCAACAGGGAGTTGAAGCTTTCTTT. Amino acid sequence: CASSLASQQGVEAFF. V gene TRBV7-2 combines with J gene TRBJ1-1; weak D call: TRBD1 (6 bases). Germline V gene sequence: CDR1 SGHTA, CDR2 FQGNSA. The CDR3 consists of 15 residues. V lost 0 bases to trimming and J lost 7 bases, with 15 bases between them. The entire variable domain, with the rest obtained from reference TRBV7-2 and TRBJ1-1, is as follows: GAGVSQSPSNKVTEKGKDVELRCDPISGHTALYWYRQSLGQGLEFLIYFQGNSAPDKSGLPSDRFSAERTGGSVSTLTIQRTQQEDSAVYLCASSLASQQGVEAFFGQGTRLTVV.

The gene calls are TRBV25-1 and TRBJ1-2; 9 nucleotides match TRBD1. The CDR3 contains 16 residues. The V and J ends lost 2 bases and 4 bases, in that order; junction bases with no gene match: 8. Germline V gene lookup returns CDR1 MGHDK and CDR2 SYGVNS. The chain's CDR3 is CASSEERTGDFYGYTF. CDR3 DNA sequence: TGTGCCAGCAGTGAAGAGAGGACAGGGGACTTCTATGGCTACACCTTC.

The J gene is TRBJ2-2, the V gene TRBV7-9; D might be TRBD1 (5 bases). This CDR3 contains 16 residues. V lost 2 bases and J lost 6, with 16 bases in between. The germline V gene encodes CDR1 SEHNR and CDR2 FQNEAQ (reference sequence). This CDR3 reads CASSLSRQGGAGELFF. For the CDR3, the DNA is TGTGCCAGCAGCTTATCACGGCAGGGTGGGGCCGGGGAGCTGTTTTTT.

This chain links TRBV15 with TRBJ1-1; D perhaps matches TRBD1 (5 bases). Germline assignment: CDR1 LNHNV and CDR2 YYDKDF (reference sequence). This CDR3 has 13 residues. V lost 5 bases, J lost 2 bases, and 9 bases lay in between. The CDR3 DNA follows: TGTGCCACCAGCTTTCAGGGAAACACTGAAGCTTTCTTT. Translated, it gives CATSFQGNTEAFF.